These 9 T cell receptor beta chains were sequenced from one sample in a study of blood T cell repertoires in COVID-19. Sequenced by immunoSEQ multiplex PCR; TCRdb stores in-frame clones only, minus some. The sample holds under 200,000 clones, 65% to 80% seen once. Sequencing input: peripheral blood. All receptors come from a man between 60 and 70 years old with acute or convalescent COVID-19.

The chain carries TRBV12-5 and TRBJ2-3; possibly TRBD1 for D (6 bases). Germline values: CDR1 LGHNT, CDR2 FRNRAP. The ends were cut back, 5 bases at V and 8 bases at J, with 20 bases in the middle. This CDR3 comprises 15 residues. The CDR3 reads CASGTGLTGRGTQYF. The CDR3 coding sequence is TGTGCTAGTGGTACGGGTCTCACAGGGAGAGGTACGCAGTATTTT. Using reference TRBV12-5 and TRBJ2-3 for the parts outside the CDR3, the full variable domain is DARVTQTPRHKVTEMGQEVTMRCQPILGHNTVFWYRQTMMQGLELLAYFRNRAPLDDSGMPKDRFSAEMPDATLATLKIQPSEPRDSAVYFCASGTGLTGRGTQYFGPGTRLTVL.

The chain couples TRBV11-1 to TRBJ2-3; TRBD2 matches at 8 bases. In germline, CDR1 is SGHAT, CDR2 FQDESV (reference sequence). The V segment lost 1 base and the J segment 2 bases; nucleotides outside the gene matches: 5. The CDR3 has 16 residues. The CDR3 DNA reads TGTGCCAGCAGCTTAGTACGGCGGGGGGACACAGATACGCAGTATTTT. Translating gives CASSLVRRGDTDTQYF. Full variable domain (remainder filled in from reference TRBV11-1 and TRBJ2-3): EAEVAQSPRYKITEKSQAVAFWCDPISGHATLYWYRQILGQGPELLVQFQDESVVDDSQLPKDRFSAERLKGVDSTLKIQPAELGDSAMYLCASSLVRRGDTDTQYFGPGTRLTVL.

The V gene is TRBV29-1, the J gene TRBJ2-1; 9 bases map to TRBD2. CDR3 length: 17 amino acids. Trimming took 7 bases from V and 7 from J; bases not matched to a gene: 20. Germline values: CDR1 SQVTM, CDR2 ANQGSEA. In DNA, the CDR3 is TGCAGCGCCCAAGCCCCTGCGGGGGGGGTCCAAAAGAATGAGCAGTTCTTC. This encodes CSAQAPAGGVQKNEQFF.

This clone came up once. This sequence joins TRBV5-1 and TRBJ2-5; tentatively, D is TRBD1 (5 bases). This CDR3 is 14 amino acids long. Trimming cost V 3 bases and J 5 bases, with 14 bases left between them. In germline, CDR1 is SGHRS, CDR2 YFSETQ. In DNA, the CDR3 is TGCGCCAGCAGCTGGGGCCTGGGGCGGGAGACCCAGTACTTC. Amino acid sequence: CASSWGLGRETQYF. Complete variable domain (other parts from reference TRBV5-1 and TRBJ2-5): KAGVTQTPRYLIKTRGQQVTLSCSPISGHRSVSWYQQTPGQGLQFLFEYFSETQRNKGNFPGRFSGRQFSNSRSEMNVSTLELGDSALYLCASSWGLGRETQYFGPGTRLLVL.

The CDR3 loop is CASLRTGDDGTDTQYF. The CDR3 nucleotides are TGCGCCAGCTTGAGGACAGGGGATGACGGCACAGATACGCAGTATTTT. This chain connects TRBV5-1 to TRBJ2-3; TRBD1 matches at 9 bases. With 7 bases clipped from V and 1 base from J, the junction kept 10 bases outside the gene matches. This CDR3 has 16 amino acids. Germline loops: CDR1 SGHRS, CDR2 YFSETQ. Using reference TRBV5-1 and TRBJ2-3 for the parts outside the CDR3, the full variable domain is KAGVTQTPRYLIKTRGQQVTLSCSPISGHRSVSWYQQTPGQGLQFLFEYFSETQRNKGNFPGRFSGRQFSNSRSEMNVSTLELGDSALYLCASLRTGDDGTDTQYFGPGTRLTVL.

This clone was found a few times. The chain carries TRBV4-1 and TRBJ1-2; 8 bases fit TRBD1. V gave up 6 bases and J gave up 5 bases; unmatched junction bases: 5. The CDR3 sequence is 13 residues long. Germline CDR1 reads MGHRA; CDR2 reads YSYEKL. The CDR3 region is CASRPTGGYGYTF. CDR3 nucleotides: TGCGCCAGCAGACCTACAGGGGGGTATGGCTACACCTTC.

The chain combines TRBV7-6 with TRBJ2-5; 9 bases agree with TRBD2. Looked up from germline, CDR1 is SGHVS and CDR2 is FNYEAQ. V was pared by 3 bases and J by 5 bases, with 7 bases of the junction left unmatched. The CDR3 is 15 amino acids. The CDR3 DNA reads as TGTGCCAGCAGCTTCAACGCGGGGGGGCCGGAGACCCAGTACTTC. It yields the protein CASSFNAGGPETQYF.

This chain joins TRBV5-6 and TRBJ2-5, with D maybe TRBD2 (5 bases). The CDR3 has 16 amino acids. The germline V and J ends were trimmed by 2 bases and 5 bases, with 19 bases remaining between them. CDR1 SGHDT and CDR2 YYEEEE come from the germline V gene. The CDR3 loop is CASSFTTGNERETQYF. In DNA form, the CDR3 reads TGTGCCAGCAGCTTCACAACCGGGAACGAGAGGGAGACCCAGTACTTC.

This chain joins TRBV15 and TRBJ1-1, with 8 bases fitting TRBD1. Trimming at V came to 1 base and at J to 5 bases, leaving 6 bases not matched to a gene. The CDR3 has 15 amino acids. Germline CDR1 LNHNV, CDR2 YYDKDF (reference sequence). The chain's CDR3 is CATSRVPGGGTEAFF. DNA of the CDR3: TGTGCCACCAGCAGAGTCCCAGGGGGCGGGACTGAAGCTTTCTTT.